This T cell receptor (beta chain) was sequenced during a study of T cell responses to AZD1222 COVID-19 vaccine (dated by TCRdb to the early 2020s). Study-wide context: TCR sequencing was performed for 230 to 250 trial participants, of whom about 200 were given two doses of AZD1222 and approximately 26 were given two doses of MenACWY control vaccine. Trial participants were enrolled by age into subgroups of 18-55, 56-69 and 70-plus years, and around 140, 26 and 57 TCR-sequenced participants, respectively, were included in these subgroups.

Explained via the paper, the time point label denotes: baseline before first vaccination. Read against the paper, the sample's treatment or condition label means: meningococcal conjugate vaccine given as trial control. Vaccinee samples were obtained from the UK trials COV001 and COV002, which included a single-blind randomized controlled phase 2/3 trial of AZD1222 (ChAdOx1 nCoV-19) in healthy adults. Trial participant PBMC samples were collected at day 0 and day 28 after the second dose for TCRbeta chain sequencing. The CDR3 holds 12 amino acids from the cysteine to the phenylalanine. The only DNA kept is the CDR3, 36 bases in frame from the first base. Trimming at the junction amounts to 3 bases on V and 8 bases on J, and the germline ends lie 7 bases apart. On the study overall, not on this receptor specifically: The 56-69-year group was small, and its depth increase did not reach significance, likely because of low power. Reportedly, almost half of the unique spike-specific TCRs recognized epitopes lying outside the regions that are mutated in the B.1.351 and B.1.1.7 variants. Most participants were white British and females outnumbered males, and the authors suggested that clonal diversity may have been underestimated. Because no day 14 peak-response samples were available, repertoires were characterized only after the peak T cell response. The whole spike protein was spanned by vaccine-associated CD4 TCRs, and dominant responses were seen in regions 160-218 and 743-854. A significant rise in spike-specific TCR breadth and depth was observed after two AZD1222 doses relative to day 0 and relative to MenACWY recipients. Only six or seven AZD1222 recipients were SARS-CoV-2 seropositive at baseline, limiting conclusions about previously exposed vaccinees.

The CDR3 regions of human TCRbeta chains were subjected to immunosequencing. Regarding the original processing steps: Repertoire TCRs were checked for matches against a reference library of SARS-CoV-2-specific TCRs that had been generated using the MIRA antigen-specificity platform. Breadth meant the fraction of unique TCRs that were SARS-CoV-2-associated, whereas depth meant the fraction of total T cells that were SARS-CoV-2-associated. Using the MIRA data, every spike-specific TCR was mapped to the spike region that the TCR reacted to and assigned to either a CD4 or a CD8 class. Log10-transformed breadth and depth values were compared by one-way ANOVA with Sidak's multiple comparisons tests. TCRdb obtained this table from immuneACCESS and retained in-frame rearrangements with V and J assigned. These tables miss some clones; where compared with another copy, unresolved V genes account for less than half of the shortfall, and the remainder is unexplained. V, J and clone size were drawn from that table, and D and trimming were deduced from the DNA. This sample lists some 140,000 clones; 80% to 90% were detected once. Together, the top ten hold 5.5% to 6% of the sample.

Points on this clone: What antigen it recognizes has not been identified. No base quality values were provided; no much bigger clone lies one nucleotide off.

The receptor comes from an adult in good health. The chain joins TRBV12-3 or TRBV12-4 to TRBJ2-2; the D segment cannot be called with confidence. This material consisted of peripheral blood, taken on day 0 of MenACWY control vaccination. The CDR3 region reads CASSFNVGELFF. The DNA sequence is given as TGTGCCAGCAGTTTTAACGTGGGGGAGCTGTTTTTT.